These 24 T cell receptor beta chains share one sample of origin, sequenced in a study of shared clonotypes between healthy human individuals. The repertoire was sequenced with immunoSEQ multiplex PCR; TCRdb's copy has only in-frame clones and lacks some. This sample has around 1.6 million clones; 98% occur once, and the top ten carry about 0.4%. Sequencing input: naive CD4+ T cells sorted from blood. Subset denoted: CD45RA+ positively selected. The receptors were sampled from a young man in good health.

This chain uses TRBV7-2 with TRBJ2-3, with a weak D call TRBD2 (5 bases). Per germline, CDR1 SGHTA and CDR2 FQGNSA. The CDR3 is 16 residues long. V lost 5 bases to trimming and J lost 1 base, with 16 bases between them. The CDR3 coding sequence is TGTGCCAGCAGCCTTTCTGCTAGCAAGGGCACAGATACGCAGTATTTT. Protein product: CASSLSASKGTDTQYF. Using reference TRBV7-2 and TRBJ2-3 for the parts outside the CDR3, the full variable domain is GAGVSQSPSNKVTEKGKDVELRCDPISGHTALYWYRQSLGQGLEFLIYFQGNSAPDKSGLPSDRFSAERTGGSVSTLTIQRTQQEDSAVYLCASSLSASKGTDTQYFGPGTRLTVL.

This chain links TRBV9 with TRBJ2-1; 7 bases line up with TRBD1. This CDR3 is built from 14 residues. Germline assignment: CDR1 SGDLS and CDR2 YYNGEE. The V gene end was trimmed by 3 bases and the J gene end by 4 bases; junction bases not matched to a gene: 4. CDR3: CASSAGTVYNEQFF. DNA of the CDR3: TGTGCCAGCAGCGCCGGGACAGTTTACAATGAGCAGTTCTTC.

CDR3 nucleotide sequence: TGTGCCAGCAGCATGGGACTTACCTACGAGCAGTACTTC. It encodes CASSMGLTYEQYF. The gene calls are TRBV11-2 and TRBJ2-7, with a weak D call TRBD2 (6 bases). This CDR3 is built from 13 residues. V dropped 5 bases and J dropped 2 bases, with 10 bases sitting between them. In germline, CDR1 is SGHAT, CDR2 FQNNGV.

The gene calls are TRBV10-3 and TRBJ1-5, with 9 bases aligning to TRBD1. The CDR3 is 16 amino acids. Germline V CDR1 and CDR2: ENHRY, SYGVKD. V was clipped by 6 bases and J by 0 bases; unmatched bases: 6. The CDR3 nucleotides read TGTGCCATCAGCCCGGGACAGGGTGTTAGCAATCAGCCCCAGCATTTT. This codes for CAISPGQGVSNQPQHF.

The J gene is TRBJ1-1, the V gene TRBV18; D unresolved. In germline, CDR1 is KGHSH, CDR2 LQKENI. This CDR3 contains 16 residues. The V and J ends lost 10 bases and 0 bases respectively, with 21 bases between them. The CDR3 spells CATTAFNTEVNTEAFF. The CDR3 DNA reads as TGTGCCACCACCGCCTTTAACACGGAGGTGAACACTGAAGCTTTCTTT.

The J gene is TRBJ2-1, the V gene TRBV15; 9 bases match TRBD2. The germline V gene encodes CDR1 LNHNV and CDR2 YYDKDF (reference sequence). Trimming removed 1 base from V and 5 bases from J; junction bases left unmatched: 6. The CDR3 covers 16 residues. The CDR3 bases are TGTGCCACCAGCAGAGGTTTTGCGGGAGGGGACAATGAGCAGTTCTTC. Protein product: CATSRGFAGGDNEQFF.

The J gene is TRBJ2-7, the V gene TRBV6-1; D call uncertain. Trimming took 8 bases from V and 9 from J, leaving 8 bases between them. In germline, CDR1 is MNHNS, CDR2 SASEGT. The length of the CDR3 is 9 residues. The chain's CDR3 is CASGETQYF. CDR3 nucleotides: TGTGCCAGCGGGGAAACGCAGTACTTC.

The rearrangement links TRBV28 to TRBJ1-5; 7 nucleotides match TRBD1. Unmatched junction bases numbered 6, after V lost 3 bases and J lost 1 base. This CDR3 spans 16 amino acids. Germline values: CDR1 MDHEN, CDR2 SYDVKM. The CDR3: CASSFRQGGSNQPQHF. CDR3 nucleotides: TGTGCCAGCAGTTTTCGACAGGGCGGAAGCAATCAGCCCCAGCATTTT.

The chain uses TRBV5-4 and TRBJ2-5, with 8 bases fitting TRBD1. Germline CDR1 SGHNT, CDR2 YYREEE (reference sequence). The CDR3 totals 16 residues. The ends lost 9 bases at V and 2 bases at J; junction bases unmatched: 15. CDR3 in DNA: TGTGCCACCATAGCCGACAGGGGCCGACGTCAAGAGACCCAGTACTTC. Translation: CATIADRGRRQETQYF.

Regarding this clone: The same CDR3 is also encoded by other DNA sequences in this sample. V usage is TRBV4-1 and J usage is TRBJ2-7, with 7 nucleotides matching TRBD1. V trimming: 1 base; J trimming: 1 base; junction bases outside the gene matches: 1. Germline V gene lookup returns CDR1 MGHRA and CDR2 YSYEKL. The CDR3 totals 14 residues. As DNA, the CDR3 is TGCGCCAGCAGCCAAGGACAGGGATCCTACGAGCAGTACTTC. Its translation is CASSQGQGSYEQYF.

This chain uses TRBV6-5 with TRBJ1-3, with D tentatively TRBD1 (5 bases). Trimming took off 4 bases at V and 1 base at J, with 11 bases between the two ends. The CDR3 is made up of 15 amino acids. CDR1 MNHEY and CDR2 SVGAGI come from the germline V gene. CDR3 bases: TGTGCCAGCAGTTCGGGACGGAAATCTGGAAACACCATATATTTT. Translation gives CASSSGRKSGNTIYF.

The chain is built from TRBV5-4 and TRBJ1-1; D ambiguous. V was pared by 0 bases and J by 4 bases, with 10 bases between. The CDR3 sequence is 14 residues long. Per germline, CDR1 SGHNT and CDR2 YYREEE (reference sequence). The CDR3 DNA follows: TGTGCCAGCAGCTTGGGCACAGACGGCACTGAAGCTTTCTTT. Translation: CASSLGTDGTEAFF.

The chain carries TRBV28 and TRBJ2-7, with a possible D match to TRBD2 (6 bases). This CDR3 is 16 amino acids long. CDR1 and CDR2 (germline): MDHEN, SYDVKM. V dropped 5 bases and J dropped 2 bases, with 19 bases sitting between them. This chain's CDR3 is CASSSAGRLLTYEQYF. The CDR3 region has the DNA TGTGCCAGCAGTAGTGCTGGGAGGCTCCTAACCTACGAGCAGTACTTC.

Turning to this clone: The sample carries other DNA sequences with the same CDR3. The chain couples TRBV4-3 to TRBJ2-7; tentatively, D is TRBD1 or TRBD2 (5 bases each). CDR1 and CDR2 from the germline V gene are LGHNA and YSLEER. The V and J ends lost 0 bases and 0 bases respectively, with 9 bases between them. This CDR3 has 15 residues. The CDR3 protein is CASSQDLGVSYEQYF. In DNA, the CDR3 is TGCGCCAGCAGCCAAGATCTGGGGGTCTCCTACGAGCAGTACTTC.

This clone came up a few times. Other DNA sequences within the sample encode an identical CDR3. V gene TRBV20-1 combines with J gene TRBJ2-1; no clear D gene. This CDR3 region has 10 residues. In germline, CDR1 is DFQATT, CDR2 SNEGSKA (reference sequence). The germline V and J ends were trimmed by 4 bases and 7 bases, with 5 bases remaining between them. CDR3 in DNA: TGCAGTGCTATCGGGAATGAGCAGTTCTTC. Translating it yields CSAIGNEQFF.

The DNA of the CDR3 is TGTGCCAGCAGCCAAGGGTTGAAGGATACGCAGTATTTT. This gives the protein CASSQGLKDTQYF. The J gene is TRBJ2-3, the V gene TRBV11-2; D ambiguous. The V end was cut by 5 bases, the J end by 6 bases, with 12 bases between. Germline V gene data show CDR1 as SGHAT and CDR2 as FQNNGV. The CDR3 covers 13 residues.

The chain carries TRBV6-5 and TRBJ1-3; D gene uncertain. Deletions cut 6 bases from V and 3 bases from J, with 9 bases between. This CDR3 is 13 amino acids long. Germline CDR1 reads MNHEY; CDR2 reads SVGAGI. The CDR3 sequence is CASRTEGGNTIYF. The CDR3 nucleotides read TGTGCCAGCAGGACGGAGGGTGGAAACACCATATATTTT.

The chain uses TRBV7-8 and TRBJ1-2, with 8 bases lining up with TRBD1. V gave up 2 bases and J gave up 2 bases; unmatched junction bases: 10. The CDR3 has 17 amino acids. Germline lookup yields CDR1 SGHVS and CDR2 FQNEAQ. The CDR3 DNA follows: TGTGCCAGCAGCTTACTCAGGGGGCGGTTGAGGAACTATGGCTACACCTTC. This translates into CASSLLRGRLRNYGYTF.

V and J are TRBV29-1 and TRBJ2-1, with TRBD2 matching over 12 bases. The V gene end was trimmed by 5 bases and the J gene end by 15 bases; junction bases not matched to a gene: 11. Germline V gene data show CDR1 as SQVTM and CDR2 as ANQGSEA. The CDR3 sequence is 13 residues long. The CDR3 region has the DNA TGCAGCGTTCGACCGACTAGCGGGAGAACGTCGTTCTTC. Translating it yields CSVRPTSGRTSFF.

This chain links TRBV5-4 with TRBJ2-1; 9 positions agree with TRBD2. The CDR3 is 16 amino acids. Trimming at V came to 3 bases and at J to 8 bases, leaving 12 bases not matched to a gene. Per the germline V gene, CDR1 is SGHNT and CDR2 is YYREEE (reference sequence). Written as DNA, the CDR3 is TGTGCCAGCAGCTGGGGAAGCGGGAGGAGCACCCATGAGCAGTTCTTC. Protein: CASSWGSGRSTHEQFF.

The V and J genes are TRBV5-1 and TRBJ2-3, with TRBD2 matching 13 bases. Germline V CDR1 and CDR2: SGHRS, YFSETQ. This CDR3 spans 16 amino acids. The V gene end was trimmed by 1 base and the J gene end by 4 bases; junction bases not matched to a gene: 3. The CDR3 loop reads CASSLQTSGRPDTQYF. Here the CDR3 DNA reads TGCGCCAGCAGCTTGCAGACTAGCGGGAGGCCAGATACGCAGTATTTT. The entire variable domain, with the rest obtained from reference TRBV5-1 and TRBJ2-3, is as follows: KAGVTQTPRYLIKTRGQQVTLSCSPISGHRSVSWYQQTPGQGLQFLFEYFSETQRNKGNFPGRFSGRQFSNSRSEMNVSTLELGDSALYLCASSLQTSGRPDTQYFGPGTRLTVL.

The table lists this clone with a count of one. J is TRBJ2-3 and V is TRBV6-1; D not certain. CDR3 length: 13 amino acids. Per germline, CDR1 MNHNS and CDR2 SASEGT. The V end was cut by 2 bases, the J end by 4 bases, with 7 bases between. CDR3 loop: CASSEYWADTQYF. As DNA, the CDR3 is TGTGCCAGCAGTGAATATTGGGCAGATACGCAGTATTTT.

The CDR3 is CASSYSISGLESFF. CDR3 DNA sequence: TGTGCCAGCAGTTACTCGATTTCGGGACTAGAGTCGTTCTTC. The V call is TRBV6-5, the J call TRBJ2-1, with 8 bases identical to TRBD2. CDR1 and CDR2 from the germline V gene are MNHEY and SVGAGI. V trimming: 0 bases; J trimming: 15 bases; junction bases outside the gene matches: 10. The CDR3 has 14 amino acids.

This clone was recorded a few times. CDR3 DNA sequence: TGTGCCAGCAGCTTGGACAGAACCGGGGAGCTGTTTTTT. Translated: CASSLDRTGELFF. The chain employs TRBV7-8 and TRBJ2-2; possibly TRBD1 for D (6 bases). Between the trimmed V and J ends, which lost 3 bases and 5 bases, there was a span of 7 bases. Germline V CDR1 and CDR2: SGHVS, FQNEAQ. The CDR3 covers 13 residues. Looking up the rest from reference TRBV7-8 and TRBJ2-2 gives the full variable domain: GAGVSQSPRYKVAKRGQDVALRCDPISGHVSLFWYQQALGQGPEFLTYFQNEAQLDKSGLPSDRFFAERPEGSVSTLKIQRTQQEDSAVYLCASSLDRTGELFFGEGSRLTVL.